One and the same sample provided the 5 T cell receptor beta chains below, sequenced in a study of shared clonotypes between healthy human individuals (dated by TCRdb to 2020 to 2021). Receptors were amplified or captured by the immunoSEQ multiplex PCR assay. Here the immuneACCESS table is served through TCRdb, limited to in-frame sequences with V and J called. Missing clones are a known gap in these copies; in checked studies unresolved V genes cover under half, and the rest lacks a known reason. The table for this sample lists about 2.3 million clones; about 92% of them were counted only once. Of the sample, 0.39% falls within the top ten clones. Sequencing used naive CD4+ T cells from PBMCs. The intended sense of this specimen's cell subset or site label: CD45RA+ positively selected. These receptors all come from a man younger than 35 in good health. Some clones in this sample may be carry-over from other donors' samples.

This rearrangement joins TRBV5-4 to TRBJ2-5; 9 positions agree with TRBD2. Germline-derived CDR1 and CDR2 are SGHNT and YYREEE (reference sequence). The CDR3 has 15 residues. J lost 5 bases, V lost 3 bases, and 8 bases had no gene match. CDR3 in DNA: TGTGCCAGCAGCTCCTTAGCGGGAGATCGGGAGACCCAGTACTTC. Translated, it gives CASSSLAGDRETQYF.

V usage is TRBV28 and J usage is TRBJ1-5, with D perhaps matching TRBD1 (5 bases). The CDR3 contains 14 residues. Germline CDR1 reads MDHEN; CDR2 reads SYDVKM. Trimming left V 6 bases short and J 4 bases short, with 13 bases between. The CDR3 DNA reads as TGTGCCAGCAGAGGCAGGGTTAGAAATCAGCCCCAGCATTTT. The encoded protein is CASRGRVRNQPQHF. The variable domain in full, with the rest retrieved from reference TRBV28 and TRBJ1-5, is DVKVTQSSRYLVKRTGEKVFLECVQDMDHENMFWYRQDPGLGLRLIYFSYDVKMKEKGDIPEGYSVSREKKERFSLILESASTNQTSMYLCASRGRVRNQPQHFGDGTRLSIL.

This sequence joins TRBV11-2 and TRBJ2-5, with D maybe TRBD1 (6 bases). Trimming pared 0 bases from V and 4 bases from J, leaving 12 bases between. The CDR3 length is 15 residues. Germline V gene data show CDR1 as SGHAT and CDR2 as FQNNGV. The CDR3 sequence: CASSLEGGRGETQYF. Here the CDR3 DNA reads TGTGCCAGCAGCTTAGAGGGTGGCAGGGGAGAGACCCAGTACTTC.

The V and J genes are TRBV6-1 and TRBJ1-2; D gene unclear. This CDR3 comprises 15 residues. CDR1 is MNHNS and CDR2 is SASEGT in the germline V gene. V was pared by 0 bases and J by 4 bases, with 12 bases between. The CDR3 DNA reads as TGTGCCAGCAGTGAAGCGGGGAACAGCTTCTATGGCTACACCTTC. It yields the protein CASSEAGNSFYGYTF.

Concerning this clone: This specimen includes other DNA sequences encoding the same CDR3. J is TRBJ1-5 and V is TRBV28; the match to TRBD1 covers 11 bases. V dropped 4 bases and J dropped 1; count of bases not matched to a gene: 0. The germline V gene has CDR1 MDHEN and CDR2 SYDVKM. The CDR3 is 15 residues long. The CDR3 reads CASSWTGGSNQPQHF. CDR3 DNA: TGTGCCAGCAGTTGGACAGGGGGCAGCAATCAGCCCCAGCATTTT.